These 22 T cell receptor beta chains were all obtained from the same sample, sequenced in a study of cytomegalovirus exposure and HLA in healthy donors. The study ran its PCR with 60 Vbeta and 13 Jbeta primers. TCRdb's copy holds only in-frame clones and misses some; the assay was immunoSEQ multiplex PCR. The sample yields about 210,000 clones, over 80% seen once. Specimen: PBMCs. These receptors were taken from a woman between 50 and 59 years old in good health and CMV-seropositive.

This sequence joins TRBV27 and TRBJ2-7; TRBD2 is a possible D gene (5 bases). This CDR3 is 13 amino acids long. V gave up 5 bases and J gave up 3 bases, with 11 bases separating them. Looked up from germline, CDR1 is MNHEY and CDR2 is SMNVEV (reference sequence). CDR3 loop: CASSPPADYEQYF. CDR3 bases: TGTGCCAGCAGTCCCCCAGCGGACTACGAGCAGTACTTC.

This clone occurred a few times. The chain joins TRBV10-3 to TRBJ2-7, with 8 positions matching TRBD2. CDR1 is ENHRY and CDR2 is SYGVKD in the germline V gene. CDR3 length: 14 amino acids. V trimming: 6 bases; J trimming: 3 bases; junction bases outside the gene matches: 7. DNA for the CDR3: TGTGCCATCAGCCTAGGGACTAGTAGCTACGAGCAGTACTTC. Translating gives CAISLGTSSYEQYF.

The rearrangement joins TRBV7-2 to TRBJ2-1, with 7 bases that match TRBD1. CDR3 length: 16 residues. Germline V gene lookup returns CDR1 SGHTA and CDR2 FQGNSA. Trimming took 7 bases from V and 0 from J; bases not matched to a gene: 9. CDR3 bases: TGTGCCAGCACCTACAGGGGTCCCAGCTCCTACAATGAGCAGTTCTTC. Amino acids: CASTYRGPSSYNEQFF.

V gene TRBV9 combines with J gene TRBJ1-4; 11 nucleotides align to TRBD1. The V and J ends lost 6 bases and 8 bases, in that order; junction bases with no gene match: 3. The CDR3 covers 13 residues. Germline CDR1 SGDLS, CDR2 YYNGEE. CDR3 sequence reads: CASKGQGGEKLFF. CDR3 nucleotides: TGTGCCAGCAAGGGACAGGGGGGCGAAAAACTGTTTTTT.

CDR3 residues: CASSQVASRGYTF. In DNA form, the CDR3 reads TGTGCCAGCAGCCAAGTCGCGAGCCGGGGCTACACCTTC. V and J are TRBV4-2 and TRBJ1-2; D unresolved. Looked up from germline, CDR1 is LGHNA and CDR2 is YNFKEQ. Trimming removed 1 base from V and 8 bases from J, with 11 bases in between. This CDR3 has 13 amino acids.

The rearrangement uses TRBV5-6 and TRBJ2-3; a weak D match, TRBD1 (6 bases). V dropped 4 bases and J dropped 6 bases, with 18 bases sitting between them. This CDR3 contains 15 residues. Per germline, CDR1 SGHDT and CDR2 YYEEEE. The CDR3 nucleotides read TGTGCCAGCAGCCCCGTGGGACAAGCGCGTGATACGCAGTATTTT. This translates into CASSPVGQARDTQYF.

CDR3 nucleotides: TGTGCCAGCACCCGAAAGGACAGGGTAGAATTGAAGTACACCTTC. This sequence encodes CASTRKDRVELKYTF. The rearrangement joins TRBV2 to TRBJ1-2, with 8 bases aligning to TRBD1. The CDR3 is 15 amino acids. CDR1 is SNHLY and CDR2 is FYNNEI in the germline V gene. Trimming at V came to 7 bases and at J to 11 bases, leaving 18 bases not matched to a gene.

The gene calls are TRBV7-7 and TRBJ2-2; D not resolved. This CDR3 region has 16 residues. Trimming pared 4 bases from V and 1 base from J, leaving 13 bases between. Germline CDR1 SSHAT, CDR2 FNYEAQ (reference sequence). CDR3 protein: CASSSSRSKNTGELFF. CDR3 nucleotides: TGTGCCAGCAGCTCCAGTCGGAGTAAGAACACCGGGGAGCTGTTTTTT.

The CDR3 DNA follows: TGTGCCAGCAGCCCACTAGCGGGCACAGATACGCAGTATTTT. It specifies CASSPLAGTDTQYF. V is TRBV9 and J is TRBJ2-3, with 8 bases fitting TRBD2. There are 14 residues in the CDR3. Germline assignment: CDR1 SGDLS and CDR2 YYNGEE. V lost 4 bases and J lost 1; bases outside the gene matches: 2.

The chain joins TRBV19 to TRBJ1-5; TRBD1 matches 8 bases. V lost 6 bases and J lost 2; bases outside the gene matches: 6. There are 15 residues in the CDR3. Germline CDR1 and CDR2: LNHDA and SQIVND (reference sequence). CDR3 DNA sequence: TGTGCCAGTAGACCCTGGGGACAGGGCAATCAGCCCCAGCATTTT. It translates to CASRPWGQGNQPQHF.

This chain uses TRBV19 with TRBJ2-2; 12 nucleotides agree with TRBD2. Germline-derived CDR1 and CDR2 are LNHDA and SQIVND (reference sequence). J was trimmed by 3 bases and V by 6 bases; bases with no gene match: 5. There are 16 residues in the CDR3. The CDR3 DNA reads as TGTGCCAGTAGCATTACTAGCGGGGGGTACACCGGGGAGCTGTTTTTT. Protein product: CASSITSGGYTGELFF.

The chain joins TRBV7-7 to TRBJ2-1, with D tentatively TRBD1 (6 bases). Germline loops: CDR1 SSHAT, CDR2 FNYEAQ (reference sequence). V shed 4 bases and J shed 5 bases, with 9 bases lying between them. The CDR3 runs to 13 residues. Here the CDR3 reads CASSSDSHNEQFF. The DNA for the CDR3 is TGTGCCAGCAGCTCGGACAGCCACAATGAGCAGTTCTTC.

The rearrangement uses TRBV19 and TRBJ1-5, with D tentatively TRBD1 (6 bases). CDR1 is LNHDA and CDR2 is SQIVND in the germline V gene (reference sequence). Trimming left V 4 bases short and J 5 bases short, with 9 bases between. The CDR3 has 13 residues. The chain's CDR3 is CASSTSGDQPQHF. In nucleotides, the CDR3 is TGTGCCAGTAGTACTTCAGGGGATCAGCCCCAGCATTTT.

The rearrangement uses TRBV30 and TRBJ1-5; D is uncertain. Germline V gives CDR1 GTSNPN, CDR2 SVGIG (reference sequence). Trimming pared 5 bases from V and 7 bases from J, leaving 15 bases between. CDR3 size: 13 residues. The CDR3 is CAWARGFDQPQHF. The DNA of the CDR3 is TGTGCCTGGGCCCGAGGCTTCGACCAGCCCCAGCATTTT.

The chain is built from TRBV7-9 and TRBJ1-4; TRBD1 is a possible D gene (6 bases). V lost 5 bases to trimming and J lost 7 bases, with 20 bases between them. Germline V gene data show CDR1 as SEHNR and CDR2 as FQNEAQ (reference sequence). The CDR3 runs to 16 residues. The CDR3 DNA is TGTGCCAGCAGCCCAAGGGGGATCTTAATGGGTGAAAAACTGTTTTTT. It yields the protein CASSPRGILMGEKLFF.

The chain couples TRBV18 to TRBJ1-6; the D is unclear. CDR1 and CDR2 from the germline V gene are KGHSH and LQKENI. The V gene lost 2 bases and the J gene lost 12 bases, with 17 bases spanning the gap. The CDR3 length is 15 residues. The CDR3 DNA is TGTGCCAGCTCACCAACCTCCCCGCGGCTAATACCCCTCCACTTT. Translation gives CASSPTSPRLIPLHF.

This chain uses TRBV6-5 with TRBJ1-2, with 7 bases identical to TRBD1. The CDR3 covers 15 residues. In germline, CDR1 is MNHEY, CDR2 SVGAGI. V trimming: 6 bases; J trimming: 9 bases; junction bases outside the gene matches: 16. The CDR3 DNA sequence: TGTGCCAGCAGCTATAGTCCGGGACAGAGATTGAGCTACACCTTC. Its translation: CASSYSPGQRLSYTF.

The chain couples TRBV18 to TRBJ2-7; D is perhaps TRBD1 (6 bases). Trimming shortened V by 4 bases and J by 3 bases, and 19 bases separated the two germline ends. This CDR3 contains 16 residues. In germline, CDR1 is KGHSH, CDR2 LQKENI. The CDR3 nucleotides read TGTGCCAGCTCACTACGAACCAGGGACACGTTCTACGAGCAGTACTTC. Translated: CASSLRTRDTFYEQYF.

This chain joins TRBV6-1 and TRBJ1-2, with TRBD1 matching 11 bases. The V gene end was trimmed by 6 bases and the J gene end by 8 bases; junction bases not matched to a gene: 2. Per germline, CDR1 MNHNS and CDR2 SASEGT. The CDR3 has 12 amino acids. CDR3 nucleotide sequence: TGTGCCAGCAGCGGACAGGGGGCAGGCTACACCTTC. This sequence encodes CASSGQGAGYTF.

This rearrangement joins TRBV7-6 to TRBJ2-5, with TRBD1 identical over 7 bases. Trimming took 5 bases from V and 5 from J; bases not matched to a gene: 8. This CDR3 has 14 amino acids. The germline V gene encodes CDR1 SGHVS and CDR2 FNYEAQ. The CDR3 DNA is TGTGCCAGCAGCCGTACAGGGGTAGGGGAGACCCAGTACTTC. Amino acid sequence: CASSRTGVGETQYF. Full variable domain (outside the CDR3, taken from reference TRBV7-6 and TRBJ2-5): GAGVSQSPRYKVTKRGQDVALRCDPISGHVSLYWYRQALGQGPEFLTYFNYEAQQDKSGLPNDRFSAERPEGSISTLTIQRTEQRDSAMYRCASSRTGVGETQYFGPGTRLLVL.

In its sample, this clone was seen once. CDR3 in DNA: TGTGCCAGCAGCCAAGACAGGGGAGGTGAAGCTTTCTTT. Translated, it gives CASSQDRGGEAFF. The V and J genes are TRBV5-4 and TRBJ1-1; 8 bases align to TRBD1. This CDR3 is 13 amino acids long. CDR1 and CDR2 from the germline V gene are SGHNT and YYREEE (reference sequence). V shed 4 bases, J shed 7 bases, and the junction held 6 bases outside the gene matches.

The rearrangement uses TRBV7-6 and TRBJ2-7; 7 bases are shared with TRBD1. CDR3 size: 13 residues. The V segment lost 3 bases and the J segment 4 bases; nucleotides outside the gene matches: 3. CDR1 SGHVS and CDR2 FNYEAQ come from the germline V gene. The CDR3 DNA follows: TGTGCCAGCAGCTTTGACAGGGCTTACGAGCAGTACTTC. Its protein is CASSFDRAYEQYF.